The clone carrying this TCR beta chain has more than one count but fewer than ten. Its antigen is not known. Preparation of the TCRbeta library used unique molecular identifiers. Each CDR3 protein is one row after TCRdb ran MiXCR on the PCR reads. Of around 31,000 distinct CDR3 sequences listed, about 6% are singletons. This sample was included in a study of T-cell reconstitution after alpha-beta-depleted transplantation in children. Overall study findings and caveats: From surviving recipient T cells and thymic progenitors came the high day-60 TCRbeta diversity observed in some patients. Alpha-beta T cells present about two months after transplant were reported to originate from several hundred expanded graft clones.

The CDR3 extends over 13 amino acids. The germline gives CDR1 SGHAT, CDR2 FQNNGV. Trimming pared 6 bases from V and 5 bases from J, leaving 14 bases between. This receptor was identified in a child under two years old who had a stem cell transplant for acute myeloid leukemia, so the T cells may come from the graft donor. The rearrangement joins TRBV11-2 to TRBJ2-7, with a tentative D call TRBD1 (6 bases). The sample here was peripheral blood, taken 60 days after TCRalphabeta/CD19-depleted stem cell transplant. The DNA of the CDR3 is TGTGCCAGCAGTCAGGGGCTTGGGGACGAGCAGTACTTC. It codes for CASSQGLGDEQYF. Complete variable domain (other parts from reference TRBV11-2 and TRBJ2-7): EAGVAQSPRYKIIEKRQSVAFWCNPISGHATLYWYQQILGQGPKLLIQFQNNGVVDDSQLPKDRFSAERLKGVDSTLKIQPAKLEDSAVYLCASSQGLGDEQYFGPGTRLTVT.